This T cell receptor beta chain stems from a study of T-cell reconstitution after alpha-beta-depleted transplantation in children. In its sample, this clonotype was seen a few times. CDR1 is SQVTM, CDR2 ANQGSEA, per germline. The V end was cut by 6 bases, the J end by 0 bases, with 18 bases between. This CDR3 region has 16 residues. Unique molecular identifiers featured in how the TCRbeta library was prepared. TCRdb redid the calling of the PCR reads with MiXCR, one entry per CDR3 protein. Found here are about 540,000 distinct CDR3 sequences, about 18% of them singletons; the top ten hold around 3.3%.

Material: PBMCs from the stem cell graft donor, obtained from the stem cell graft. The clonotype originates from a human donor who donated a stem cell graft to a child with acute lymphoblastic leukemia. This chain joins TRBV29-1 and TRBJ2-1; maybe TRBD2 (6 bases). In DNA form, the CDR3 reads TGCAGCGTACCGTTGGTGGGGAGGAGCTCCTACAATGAGCAGTTCTTC. It is translated as CSVPLVGRSSYNEQFF.